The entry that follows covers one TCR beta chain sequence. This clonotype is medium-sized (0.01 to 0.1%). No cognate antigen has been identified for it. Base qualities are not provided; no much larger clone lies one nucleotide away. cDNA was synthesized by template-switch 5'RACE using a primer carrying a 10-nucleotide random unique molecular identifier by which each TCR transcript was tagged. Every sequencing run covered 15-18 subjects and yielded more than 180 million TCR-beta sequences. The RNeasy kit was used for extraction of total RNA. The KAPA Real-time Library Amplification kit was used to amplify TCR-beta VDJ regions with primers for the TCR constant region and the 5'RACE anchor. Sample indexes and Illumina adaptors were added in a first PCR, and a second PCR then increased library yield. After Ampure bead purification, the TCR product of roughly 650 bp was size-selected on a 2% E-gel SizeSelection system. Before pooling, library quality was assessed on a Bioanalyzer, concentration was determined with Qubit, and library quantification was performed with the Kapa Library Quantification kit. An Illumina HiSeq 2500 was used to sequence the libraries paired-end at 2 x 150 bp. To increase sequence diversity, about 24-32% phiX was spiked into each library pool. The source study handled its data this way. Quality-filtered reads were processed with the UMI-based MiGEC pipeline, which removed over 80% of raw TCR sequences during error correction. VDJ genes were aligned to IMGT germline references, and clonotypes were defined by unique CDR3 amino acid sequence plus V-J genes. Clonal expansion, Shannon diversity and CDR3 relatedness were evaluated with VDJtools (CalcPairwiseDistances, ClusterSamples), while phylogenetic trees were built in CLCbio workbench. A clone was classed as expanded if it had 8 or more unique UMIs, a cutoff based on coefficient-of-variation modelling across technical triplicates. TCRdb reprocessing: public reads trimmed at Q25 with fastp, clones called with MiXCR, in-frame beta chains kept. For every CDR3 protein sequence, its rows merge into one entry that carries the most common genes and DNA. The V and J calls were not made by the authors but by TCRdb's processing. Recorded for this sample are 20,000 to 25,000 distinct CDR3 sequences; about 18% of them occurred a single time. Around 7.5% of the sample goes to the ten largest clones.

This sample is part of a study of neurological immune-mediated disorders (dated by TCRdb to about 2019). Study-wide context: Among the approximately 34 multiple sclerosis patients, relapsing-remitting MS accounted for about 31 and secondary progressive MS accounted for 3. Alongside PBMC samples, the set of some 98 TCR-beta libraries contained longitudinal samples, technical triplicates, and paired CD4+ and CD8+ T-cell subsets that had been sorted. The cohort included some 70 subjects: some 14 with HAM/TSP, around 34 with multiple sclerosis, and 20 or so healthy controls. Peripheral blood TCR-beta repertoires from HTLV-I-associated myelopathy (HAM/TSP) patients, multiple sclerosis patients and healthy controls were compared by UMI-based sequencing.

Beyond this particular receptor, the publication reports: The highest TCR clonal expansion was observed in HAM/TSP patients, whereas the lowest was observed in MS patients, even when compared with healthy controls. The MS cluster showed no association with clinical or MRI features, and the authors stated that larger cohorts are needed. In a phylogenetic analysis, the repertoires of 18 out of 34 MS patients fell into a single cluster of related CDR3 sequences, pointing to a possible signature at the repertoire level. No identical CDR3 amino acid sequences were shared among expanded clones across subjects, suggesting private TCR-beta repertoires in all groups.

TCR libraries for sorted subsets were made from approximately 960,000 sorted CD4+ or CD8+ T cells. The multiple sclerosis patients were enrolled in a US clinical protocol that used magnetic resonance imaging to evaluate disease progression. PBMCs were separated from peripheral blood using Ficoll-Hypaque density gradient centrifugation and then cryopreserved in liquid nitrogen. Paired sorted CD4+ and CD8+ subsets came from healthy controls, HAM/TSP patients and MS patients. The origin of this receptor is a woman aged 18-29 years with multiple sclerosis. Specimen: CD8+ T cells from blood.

The DNA reads as follows: TGTGCCAGCAGCCCCCTCCCGGGAGGGACTGAAGCTTTCTTT. It codes for CASSPLPGGTEAFF. The rearrangement joined TRBV7-3 to TRBJ1-1; there is no confident call for the D gene. The cysteine opens and the phenylalanine closes a CDR3 of 14 amino acids. The CDR3 DNA has 42 bases and is translated from base 1. As encoded in the germline V gene, CDR1 is SGHTA while CDR2 is FQGTGA. V loses 5 bases of germline sequence and J loses 5 bases, and the interval between the two ends is 15 bases.